This is a list of T cell receptor beta chains from one sample in a study of blood T cell repertoires in COVID-19. The repertoire was sequenced with immunoSEQ multiplex PCR; TCRdb's copy has only in-frame clones and lacks some. The sample consists of approximately 200,000 clones, more than 75% of them appearing once. The sample comprised peripheral blood. The source of these receptors is a man in his 60s who had recovered from COVID-19. The CDR3 runs from the conserved cysteine through the conserved F or W. The order of the fields is J gene, clone size, V gene, D gene, CDR3 DNA, CDR3 protein. A D gene is named only where the DNA matches it firmly. The size of a clone is reported for some rows only, either as once, few or many, or as a class for expanded clones.

>TRBJ1-4|NA|TRBV27|NA
TGTGCCAGCAGTTTATCGTGGGCTGAAAAACTGTTTTTT
CASSLSWAEKLFF
>TRBJ1-6|once|TRBV18|NA
TGTGCCAGCTCACCAGAGCAGGGGAGCTCCTATAATTCACCCCTCCACTTT
CASSPEQGSSYNSPLHF
>TRBJ1-1|NA|TRBV5-5|TRBD1
TGTGCCAGCAGCTTAGCACCTCAAAACAGGGGGAACACTGAAGCTTTCTTT
CASSLAPQNRGNTEAFF
>TRBJ1-3|NA|TRBV28|TRBD1
TGTGCCAGCAGTTTATGGGGAGGGACAGGGAAGAACACCATATATTTT
CASSLWGGTGKNTIYF
>TRBJ1-2|few|TRBV4-3|NA
TGCGCCAGCAGCCAAGAGGTAGGGGATGGCTACACCTTC
CASSQEVGDGYTF
>TRBJ2-2|NA|TRBV24-1|TRBD1
TGTGCCACCAGTGATTTTGGACAGGTCAACACCGGGGAGCTGTTTTTT
CATSDFGQVNTGELFF
>TRBJ2-7|NA|TRBV27|NA
TGTGCCAGCAGTTTTGCGGGCTCCTACGAGCAGTACTTC
CASSFAGSYEQYF
>TRBJ2-2|NA|TRBV11-1|TRBD2
TGTGCCAGCAGCCGGACTAGCGGGAGTAAAACCGGGGAGCTGTTTTTT
CASSRTSGSKTGELFF
>TRBJ2-1|once|TRBV4-1|TRBD2
TGCGCCAGCAGCGTGAGCGGGGGGGCTTCTCCCTACAATGAGCAGTTCTTC
CASSVSGGASPYNEQFF
>TRBJ2-2|NA|TRBV12-3/TRBV12-4|TRBD1
TGTGCCAGTACAGGGGGCGGCGGGGAGCTGTTTTTT
CASTGGGGELFF
>TRBJ1-1|NA|TRBV2|TRBD1
TGTGCCAGCAGTGAACAGGGGGGAACTGAAGCTTTCTTT
CASSEQGGTEAFF
>TRBJ2-1|NA|TRBV27|TRBD1
TGTGCCAGCAGTTACCAGGGGGCAAAGAGCGGGCACACCTACAATGAGCAGTTCTTC
CASSYQGAKSGHTYNEQFF
>TRBJ1-5|few|TRBV20-1|NA
TGCAGTGCCAGTCCAGGGGTAAATCAGCCCCAGCATTTT
CSASPGVNQPQHF
>TRBJ2-1|few|TRBV11-2|TRBD2
TGTGCCAGCAGCTATCGAGCTAGCGGTTACAATGAGCAGTTCTTC
CASSYRASGYNEQFF
>TRBJ2-7|NA|TRBV6-5|NA
TGTGCCAGCACTCCGGGTACCCAGGGCTACGAGCAGTACTTC
CASTPGTQGYEQYF